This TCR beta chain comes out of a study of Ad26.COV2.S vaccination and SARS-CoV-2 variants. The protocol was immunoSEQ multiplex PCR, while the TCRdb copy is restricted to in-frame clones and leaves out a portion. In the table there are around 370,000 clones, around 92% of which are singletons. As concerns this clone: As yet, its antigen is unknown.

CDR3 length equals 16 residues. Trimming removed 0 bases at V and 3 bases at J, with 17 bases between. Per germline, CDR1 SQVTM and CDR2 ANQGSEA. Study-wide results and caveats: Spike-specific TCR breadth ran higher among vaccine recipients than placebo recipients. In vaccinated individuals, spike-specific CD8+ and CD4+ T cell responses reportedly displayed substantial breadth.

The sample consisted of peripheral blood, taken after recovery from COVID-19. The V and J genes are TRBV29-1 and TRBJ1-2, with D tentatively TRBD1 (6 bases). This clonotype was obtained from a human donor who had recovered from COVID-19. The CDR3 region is CSVEEGQRARDYGYTF. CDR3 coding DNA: TGCAGCGTTGAAGAAGGACAGCGCGCTAGGGACTATGGCTACACCTTC.